What follows is one TCR beta chain and its context. The specificity of this receptor is unknown. No base quality values were provided; no much bigger clone lies one nucleotide off. The CDR3 holds 16 amino acids from the cysteine to the phenylalanine. Only the CDR3 portion is preserved as DNA: 48 bases, with reading frame beginning at the first base. The germline V gene yields ENHRY for CDR1 and SYGVKD for CDR2. The TCR beta CDR3 regions were amplified from RNA transcripts. For the first round of RT-PCR on the TCR CDR3, the HTBI primer set was used together with the Qiagen OneStep RT-PCR kit. The libraries were constructed in a second round of multiplex PCR and then size-selected and purified. Paired-end sequencing of the libraries was performed with 100 bp reads on an Illumina HiSeq2000. As for the original processing: SOAPnuke was used to process the raw data, removing reads that contained adapters or uncalled bases, had a mean Phred below 15, or lacked an exact match to the constant primer or identifier. COPE v1.2.5 was used to merge the high-quality paired reads, and each unique nucleotide sequence was defined as a clonotype. Clonotypes were aligned to IMGT TRBV, TRBD and TRBJ reference segments using MiTCR v1.1. Analysis was restricted to V-J combinations with a frequency above 0.0001, which covered roughly 99% of repertoires. A TCS score was defined as the ratio between F50 (clonal expansion) and ExV (chaos), using BLOSUM62-based TCRdist between CDR3 peptides within each V-J. Welch's t-statistics and random forest reduced around 520 V-J features to about 13, which were used in a naive Bayes classifier (R e1071). Thyroid-blood repertoire similarity was quantified with the Morisita-Horn index. TCRdb passed the public sequencing reads through fastp at Q25 and MiXCR, retaining productive beta sequences. Entries are consolidated by CDR3 protein sequence, retaining the most common genes and DNA. The V and J calls reflect TCRdb's pipeline rather than the authors' work. The sample profile shows 550,000 to 600,000 distinct CDR3 sequences; about 45% of them were found once. The ten largest account for over 15% of the sample.

The data belong to a study of T cells in Graves' hyperthyroidism and ophthalmopathy (dated by TCRdb to about 2019). With regard to the full study: To identify TCR V-J signatures that set the groups apart, the researchers used a discovery cohort of roughly 100 patients, made up of under 45 with Graves' ophthalmopathy and some 56 with stable Graves' hyperthyroidism. After sampling, hyperthyroidism patients received methimazole starting at 30 mg daily, and ophthalmopathy patients received high-dose intravenous methylprednisolone. The 95 to 100 discovery patients were divided at random into training and test sets in a 7:3 ratio. Thyroid tissue and blood T-cell repertoires from six or seven Graves' hyperthyroidism patients were also compared in the study. Prospective prediction of ophthalmopathy was tested in an independent validation cohort consisting of roughly 19 hyperthyroidism patients and around 17 patients who later progressed to ophthalmopathy. The paper reports TCR Vbeta CDR3 sequencing of approximately 130 peripheral blood samples: 43 ophthalmopathy, about 75 hyperthyroidism and approximately 17 progressor patients.

Patients with uncontrolled infections, other autoimmune diseases, pregnancy or lactation were excluded. Diagnoses were based on clinical symptoms, serum thyroxine and TRAb, thyroid ultrasound and orbital computed tomography. Total RNA was extracted using Trizol reagent, and RNA quality was assessed on an Agilent 2100 Bioanalyzer. Beyond this particular receptor, the publication reports: Blood samples also contained most of the expanded thyroid clonotypes (frequency above 0.001), which suggests that blood repertoires may reflect thyroid immune responses. No statistical method was used to set the sample size in advance, and investigators knew the group allocation. During validation, the model predicted progression to ophthalmopathy a median of approximately 6 months ahead of onset, with almost 71% sensitivity and about 72% specificity. A 13 V-J signature model separated ophthalmopathy from stable hyperthyroidism, with roughly 88% sensitivity and approximately 81% specificity in cross-validation and 80%/75% in testing.

The chain couples TRBV10-3 to TRBJ2-5, with the D call perhaps TRBD1 or TRBD2, as 5 bases match in each case. The J call is doubtful: the DNA matches TRBJ2-1 better. The receptor's source is an adult woman with Graves' disease, either hyperthyroidism or ophthalmopathy (not recorded which). The source material was peripheral blood or thyroid tissue (not recorded which). The DNA reads as follows: TGTGCCATTGCTTCCCCCCGGGACGGAAGGTACAATGAGCAGTTCTTC. The encoded protein is CAIASPRDGRYNEQFF.